This T cell receptor beta chain was retrieved from a study of blood T cell repertoires in COVID-19. Study-level background: Samples representing acute and convalescent COVID-19 were sourced from the United States, Italy and Spain.

Using immunoSEQ multiplex PCR, the repertoire was profiled, and TCRdb retains in-frame clones only, with some absent. The table has approximately 190,000 clones, 80% to 90% seen once. This TCR derives from an elderly man with acute or convalescent COVID-19. Input material: peripheral blood.

Here the CDR3 reads CASRRESRSNTEAFF. The CDR3, as DNA: TGTGCCAGCAGAAGAGAAAGCAGGTCGAACACTGAAGCTTTCTTT. The V and J genes are TRBV11-3 and TRBJ1-1, with D unclear. The CDR3 length is 15 residues. The V gene's germline CDR1 is SGHNT and CDR2 YENEEA. V was clipped by 6 bases and J by 1 base, with 15 bases between them.